Listed below are T cell receptor beta chains from one sample, sequenced in a study of blood T cell repertoires in COVID-19. The repertoire was sequenced with immunoSEQ multiplex PCR; TCRdb's copy has only in-frame clones and lacks some. This repertoire shows about 110,000 clones, around 84% found once; its top ten account for approximately 1.5%. Sample: peripheral blood. The origin of the receptors is a middle-aged man with acute or convalescent COVID-19. Both conserved end residues are part of each CDR3. D genes are given only for firm matches. Some rows have no size entry. The others give once, few or many, or a class for an expanded clone.

j_call: TRBJ1-6
d_call: TRBD1
cdr3_length: 15
clone_size: .
v_call: TRBV28
cdr3_aa: CASSLRDRANSPLHF
cdr3_nt: TGTGCCAGCAGTTTGAGGGACAGGGCCAATTCACCCCTCCACTTT

j_call: TRBJ1-2
d_call: TRBD1
cdr3_length: 15
clone_size: .
v_call: TRBV6-2/TRBV6-3
cdr3_aa: CASSYLGQATYGYTF
cdr3_nt: TGTGCCAGCAGTTACTTGGGACAGGCAACCTATGGCTACACCTTC

j_call: TRBJ1-3
d_call: .
cdr3_length: 11
clone_size: .
v_call: TRBV2
cdr3_aa: CASSLGGTIYF
cdr3_nt: TGTGCCAGCAGCCTAGGAGGCACCATATATTTT

j_call: TRBJ2-5
d_call: .
cdr3_length: 12
clone_size: .
v_call: TRBV30
cdr3_aa: CAWSTGGETQYF
cdr3_nt: TGTGCCTGGAGTACAGGCGGTGAGACCCAGTACTTC

j_call: TRBJ1-5
d_call: TRBD1
cdr3_length: 14
clone_size: .
v_call: TRBV19
cdr3_aa: CASSHRGPNQPQHF
cdr3_nt: TGTGCCAGTAGCCACAGGGGTCCCAATCAGCCCCAGCATTTT

j_call: TRBJ2-7
d_call: .
cdr3_length: 13
clone_size: .
v_call: TRBV11-3
cdr3_aa: CASSLSGSYEQYF
cdr3_nt: TGTGCCAGCAGCTTATCCGGGAGCTACGAGCAGTACTTC

j_call: TRBJ1-6
d_call: .
cdr3_length: 12
clone_size: .
v_call: TRBV6-5
cdr3_aa: CASSYSSSPLHF
cdr3_nt: TGTGCCAGCAGTTACTCGAGTTCACCCCTCCACTTT

j_call: TRBJ2-1
d_call: TRBD1
cdr3_length: 14
clone_size: .
v_call: TRBV29-1
cdr3_aa: CSVRRGQNYNEQFF
cdr3_nt: TGCAGCGTACGAAGGGGACAGAACTACAATGAGCAGTTCTTC

j_call: TRBJ2-2
d_call: TRBD2
cdr3_length: 16
clone_size: few
v_call: TRBV25-1
cdr3_aa: CASSPRTSGITGELFF
cdr3_nt: TGTGCCAGCAGTCCCCGGACTAGCGGCATTACCGGGGAGCTGTTTTTT

j_call: TRBJ2-7
d_call: .
cdr3_length: 14
clone_size: .
v_call: TRBV28
cdr3_aa: CASSEATDRYEQYF
cdr3_nt: TGTGCCAGCAGCGAAGCGACAGATAGATACGAGCAGTACTTC

j_call: TRBJ2-5
d_call: TRBD1
cdr3_length: 15
clone_size: few
v_call: TRBV5-6
cdr3_aa: CASTPGQGAGETQYF
cdr3_nt: TGTGCCAGCACCCCCGGACAGGGGGCGGGAGAGACCCAGTACTTC

j_call: TRBJ2-1
d_call: TRBD1
cdr3_length: 15
clone_size: .
v_call: TRBV18
cdr3_aa: CASSTGTGTYNEQFF
cdr3_nt: TGTGCCAGCTCAACCGGGACAGGGACCTACAATGAGCAGTTCTTC

j_call: TRBJ2-3
d_call: TRBD2
cdr3_length: 20
clone_size: .
v_call: TRBV5-1
cdr3_aa: CASSLGSFVTASGGSDTQYF
cdr3_nt: TGCGCCAGCAGCTTGGGCTCATTCGTTACCGCTAGCGGGGGATCAGATACGCAGTATTTT

j_call: TRBJ1-1
d_call: .
cdr3_length: 15
clone_size: .
v_call: TRBV11-2
cdr3_aa: CASSSWGGSNTEAFF
cdr3_nt: TGTGCCAGCAGCTCCTGGGGGGGTTCGAACACTGAAGCTTTCTTT

j_call: TRBJ2-1
d_call: .
cdr3_length: 14
clone_size: .
v_call: TRBV6-5
cdr3_aa: CASSKSGVRNEQFF
cdr3_nt: TGTGCCAGCAGTAAATCCGGGGTTCGCAATGAGCAGTTCTTC

j_call: TRBJ2-5
d_call: TRBD1
cdr3_length: 15
clone_size: .
v_call: TRBV7-2
cdr3_aa: CASSVGQGASQTQYF
cdr3_nt: TGTGCCAGCAGCGTCGGACAGGGGGCTTCCCAAACCCAGTACTTC

j_call: TRBJ2-1
d_call: TRBD1
cdr3_length: 15
clone_size: few
v_call: TRBV5-4
cdr3_aa: CASSSSRDRYNEQFF
cdr3_nt: TGTGCCAGCAGCTCGTCCCGGGACAGATACAATGAGCAGTTCTTC

j_call: TRBJ2-2
d_call: TRBD2
cdr3_length: 16
clone_size: .
v_call: TRBV27
cdr3_aa: CASSPRTSGRAGELFF
cdr3_nt: TGTGCCAGCAGTCCTCGGACTAGCGGGAGAGCCGGGGAGCTGTTTTTT